The present TCR beta chain was sequenced within a study of CD8 T cells in Susac syndrome. Broader study findings: The number of individuals included in the study's TCR sequencing and HLA analysis was acknowledged as relatively small.

Both CD4+ and CD8+ T cells were negatively isolated, and TEMRA cells underwent FACS enrichment. In this sample, this clonotype turned up once. Its matching antigen is unknown. In germline, CDR1 is DFQATT, CDR2 SNEGSKA (reference sequence). J gave up 3 bases and V 3 bases, and 8 bases lay outside the gene matches. The CDR3 runs to 15 residues. An input of about 0.5 to 1 ug of RNA was subjected to reverse transcription using random hexamers. By means of immunoSEQ multiplex PCR, TCR beta CDR3 spanning 54 Vbeta and 13 Jbeta underwent amplification. MiXCR, run by TCRdb on the immunoSEQ multiplex PCR reads, gives a single entry per CDR3 protein. The table includes approximately 100,000 distinct CDR3 sequences, under 95% detected once.

Sample: CD8+ T cells from PBMCs. This rearrangement joins TRBV20-1 to TRBJ2-3; 8 positions agree with TRBD2. This sequence originates from a human donor in good health. CDR3 nucleotides: TGCAGTGCTAGTCTCAGCGGGAGTAGTACAGATACGCAGTATTTT. The encoded protein is CSASLSGSSTDTQYF.